The 17 T cell receptor beta chains presented below share a single source sample, sequenced in a study of blood T cell repertoires in COVID-19. Only in-frame clones appear in the TCRdb table, and some are missing; sequencing was by immunoSEQ multiplex PCR. The sample gives around 200,000 clones, about 86% of which show up once; 7% is in the top ten. Sequencing was done on a sample of peripheral blood. The receptors derive from an elderly woman in a cohort sampled during active or convalescent COVID-19.

This clone was found once. The V call is TRBV30, the J call TRBJ1-5, with D possibly TRBD1 on 6 matching bases. The germline gives CDR1 GTSNPN, CDR2 SVGIG (reference sequence). Trimming shortened V by 2 bases and J by 6 bases, and 14 bases separated the two germline ends. There are 14 residues in the CDR3. In nucleotides, the CDR3 is TGTGCCTGGAGTCCGTTGACAGGCAGTCAGCCCCAGCATTTT. Protein: CAWSPLTGSQPQHF.

The rearrangement uses TRBV11-3 and TRBJ1-6; D unclear. This CDR3 spans 14 amino acids. Trimming cost V 5 bases and J 6 bases, with 11 bases left between them. Germline V CDR1 and CDR2: SGHNT, YENEEA. The CDR3 bases are TGTGCCAGCAGCCTCGTTGGCTCTAATTCACCCCTCCACTTT. Translated: CASSLVGSNSPLHF.

This chain uses TRBV18 with TRBJ1-2, with 9 nucleotides matching TRBD1. The germline V gene encodes CDR1 KGHSH and CDR2 LQKENI. The CDR3 loop spans 14 amino acids. Germline trimming cut 7 bases from V and 4 bases from J; bases unmatched to any gene: 7. CDR3 protein: CASLPGTGPYGYTF. DNA of the CDR3: TGTGCCAGCTTACCCGGGACAGGGCCCTATGGCTACACCTTC.

The V call is TRBV7-2, the J call TRBJ1-1; D gene unclear. Germline CDR1 reads SGHTA; CDR2 reads FQGNSA. V shed 3 bases and J shed 0 bases, with 8 bases lying between them. The CDR3 contains 14 residues. The chain's CDR3 is CASSFSPMNTEAFF. The CDR3 DNA reads TGTGCCAGCAGCTTTAGCCCAATGAACACTGAAGCTTTCTTT.

This chain joins TRBV6-4 and TRBJ2-3; D gene uncertain. With 2 bases removed from V and 4 bases from J, the gap between germline ends came to 13 bases. CDR3 length equals 15 residues. Germline values: CDR1 MRHNA, CDR2 SNTAGT. CDR3: CASSDNGREADTQYF. CDR3 DNA: TGTGCCAGCAGTGACAACGGTCGAGAAGCAGATACGCAGTATTTT.

V and J are TRBV30 and TRBJ1-5; D may be TRBD1 (5 bases). V was cut by 5 bases and J by 2 bases, with 16 bases left in between. From germline, CDR1 is GTSNPN and CDR2 SVGIG (reference sequence). This CDR3 region has 15 residues. The chain's CDR3 is CAWGDALRGNQPQHF. CDR3 DNA: TGTGCCTGGGGGGACGCGCTGCGGGGCAATCAGCCCCAGCATTTT.

V usage is TRBV7-6 and J usage is TRBJ2-5; TRBD2 is a possible D gene (6 bases). The V gene lost 5 bases and the J gene lost 4 bases, with 20 bases spanning the gap. From germline, CDR1 is SGHVS and CDR2 FNYEAQ. The CDR3 runs 16 residues. CDR3 region: CASSLGSRAGRETQYF. As DNA, the CDR3 is TGTGCCAGCAGCCTGGGAAGTAGGGCCGGGAGAGAGACCCAGTACTTC.

The chain has TRBV25-1 and TRBJ2-1; D possibly corresponds to TRBD2 (5 bases). The CDR3 is 15 residues long. Per the germline V gene, CDR1 is MGHDK and CDR2 is SYGVNS. V lost 0 bases, J lost 6 bases, and 12 bases lay in between. DNA of the CDR3: TGTGCCAGCAGTGAATATGTGGGAGCAAGCAATGAGCAGTTCTTC. Translation: CASSEYVGASNEQFF.

The chain combines TRBV25-1 with TRBJ1-2; possible D gene TRBD1, 5 bases. CDR1 is MGHDK, CDR2 SYGVNS, per germline. This CDR3 has 14 amino acids. Trimming shortened V by 6 bases and J by 4 bases, and 15 bases separated the two germline ends. The CDR3 coding sequence is TGTGCCAGCAGCACTCAGACAGCACCCTATGGCTACACCTTC. Its protein product is CASSTQTAPYGYTF.

This sequence joins TRBV30 and TRBJ1-4, with D perhaps TRBD1 (6 bases). This CDR3 comprises 16 residues. Trimming stripped 1 base from V and 8 bases from J, with 20 bases between. Looked up from germline, CDR1 is GTSNPN and CDR2 is SVGIG (reference sequence). This CDR3 reads CAWSESPPGEGEKLFF. In nucleotides, the CDR3 is TGTGCCTGGAGTGAGTCCCCCCCAGGGGAGGGGGAAAAACTGTTTTTT.

The chain uses TRBV5-1 and TRBJ1-1, with TRBD1 identical over 9 bases. The CDR3 totals 14 residues. The germline V gene encodes CDR1 SGHRS and CDR2 YFSETQ. Unmatched junction bases numbered 4, after V lost 6 bases and J lost 1 base. The chain's CDR3 is CASTTGGPNTEAFF. Written as DNA, the CDR3 is TGCGCCAGCACGACAGGGGGTCCGAACACTGAAGCTTTCTTT.

This CDR3 reads CASATSGRGEKLFF. CDR3 nucleotides: TGTGCCAGCGCTACTTCGGGGCGGGGTGAAAAACTGTTTTTT. The V call is TRBV9, the J call TRBJ1-4, with D possibly being TRBD1 (5 bases). CDR3 length equals 14 residues. The V end lost 7 bases, the J end lost 7 bases, and 17 bases lay between the germline ends. CDR1 SGDLS and CDR2 YYNGEE come from the germline V gene.

The chain links TRBV19 to TRBJ1-5, with 11 bases matching TRBD1. CDR1 LNHDA and CDR2 SQIVND come from the germline V gene (reference sequence). This CDR3 contains 16 residues. J lost 5 bases, V lost 7 bases, and 10 bases had no gene match. The CDR3 coding sequence is TGTGCCAGTAAGGAAGGCAGGACAGGGGGCTATCAGCCCCAGCATTTT. This codes for CASKEGRTGGYQPQHF.

The chain carries TRBV4-2 and TRBJ2-3; D is ambiguous. V lost 0 bases and J 0 bases, leaving 13 bases between the germline ends. This CDR3 has 17 amino acids. CDR1 is LGHNA and CDR2 is YNFKEQ in the germline V gene. CDR3 bases: TGTGCCAGCAGCCAAGATCCCCCCCTTTTTAGCACAGATACGCAGTATTTT. Its protein is CASSQDPPLFSTDTQYF.

V and J are TRBV5-1 and TRBJ1-4; the D is unclear. The CDR3 runs to 17 residues. Trimming pared 3 bases from V and 0 bases from J, leaving 15 bases between. Per germline, CDR1 SGHRS and CDR2 YFSETQ. The DNA for the CDR3 is TGCGCCAGCAGCTCTACCGGACGGGGTGCAACTAATGAAAAACTGTTTTTT. It specifies CASSSTGRGATNEKLFF.

The V gene is TRBV13, the J gene TRBJ1-1, with 7 bases identical to TRBD1. This CDR3 has 14 amino acids. With 2 bases clipped from V and 6 bases from J, the junction kept 6 bases outside the gene matches. From germline, CDR1 is PRHDT and CDR2 FYEKMQ (reference sequence). The CDR3 loop is CASSLWTGASEAFF. The CDR3 DNA reads as TGTGCCAGCAGCTTATGGACAGGTGCATCTGAAGCTTTCTTT.

The rearrangement links TRBV6-4 to TRBJ1-2; 8 positions match TRBD1. CDR3 length: 16 residues. Germline V lookup: CDR1 MRHNA, CDR2 SNTAGT. V lost 0 bases to trimming and J lost 2 bases; unmatched junction nucleotides: 5. The CDR3 is CASSDSRRGRNYGYTF. The DNA for the CDR3 is TGTGCCAGCAGTGACTCGCGCAGGGGGCGAAACTATGGCTACACCTTC.